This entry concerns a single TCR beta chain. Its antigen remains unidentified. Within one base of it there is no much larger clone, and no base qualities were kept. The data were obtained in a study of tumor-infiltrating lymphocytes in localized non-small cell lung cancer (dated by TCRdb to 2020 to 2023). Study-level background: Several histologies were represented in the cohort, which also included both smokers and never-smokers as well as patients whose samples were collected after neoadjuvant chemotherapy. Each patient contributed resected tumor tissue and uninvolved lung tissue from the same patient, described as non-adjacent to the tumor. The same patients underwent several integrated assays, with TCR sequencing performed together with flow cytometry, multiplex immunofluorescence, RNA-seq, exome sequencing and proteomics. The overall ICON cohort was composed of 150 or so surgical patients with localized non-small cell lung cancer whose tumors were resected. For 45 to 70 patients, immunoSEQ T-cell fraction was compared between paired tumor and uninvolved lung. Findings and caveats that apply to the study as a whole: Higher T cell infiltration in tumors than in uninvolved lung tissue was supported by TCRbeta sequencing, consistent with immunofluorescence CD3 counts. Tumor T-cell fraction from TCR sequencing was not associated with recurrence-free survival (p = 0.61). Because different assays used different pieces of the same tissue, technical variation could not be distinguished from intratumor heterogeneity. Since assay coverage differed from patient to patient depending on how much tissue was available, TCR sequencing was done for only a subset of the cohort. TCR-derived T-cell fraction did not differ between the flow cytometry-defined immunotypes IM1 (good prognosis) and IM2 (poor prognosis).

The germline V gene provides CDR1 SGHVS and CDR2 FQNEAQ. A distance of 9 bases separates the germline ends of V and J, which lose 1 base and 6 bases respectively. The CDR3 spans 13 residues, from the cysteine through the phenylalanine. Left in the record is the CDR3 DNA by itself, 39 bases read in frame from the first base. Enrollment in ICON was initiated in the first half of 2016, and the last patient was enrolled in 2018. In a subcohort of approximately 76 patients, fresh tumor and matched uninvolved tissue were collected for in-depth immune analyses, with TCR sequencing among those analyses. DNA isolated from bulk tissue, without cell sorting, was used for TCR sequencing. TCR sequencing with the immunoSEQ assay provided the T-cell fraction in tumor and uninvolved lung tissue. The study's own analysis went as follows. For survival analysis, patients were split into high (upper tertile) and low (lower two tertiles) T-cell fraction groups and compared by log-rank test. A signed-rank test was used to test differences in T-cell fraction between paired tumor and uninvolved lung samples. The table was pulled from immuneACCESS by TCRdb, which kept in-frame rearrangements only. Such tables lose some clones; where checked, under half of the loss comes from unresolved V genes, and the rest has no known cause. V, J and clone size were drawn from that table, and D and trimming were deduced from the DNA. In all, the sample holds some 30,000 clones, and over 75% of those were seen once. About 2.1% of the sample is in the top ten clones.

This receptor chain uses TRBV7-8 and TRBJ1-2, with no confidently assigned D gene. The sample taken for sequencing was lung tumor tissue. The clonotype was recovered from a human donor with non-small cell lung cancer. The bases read TGTGCCAGCAGCTTAGGCGGGTCGGATGGCTACACCTTC. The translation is CASSLGGSDGYTF.